This TCR beta chain came from a study of blood T cell repertoires in COVID-19. Overall study: T cells, B-cell-depleted T cells, or PBMCs provided the cDNA or gDNA that served as material.

Original methodology: Quantification of nucleated cells was approximated via reference gene primer amplification. Produced via immunoSEQ multiplex PCR; TCRdb's table is partial and in-frame only. The V and J calls and clone size come from that table; D and trimming were worked out from the DNA. This table has 90,000 to 120,000 clones, 89% appearing once. Germline lookup yields CDR1 SEHNR and CDR2 FQNEAQ (reference sequence). The V end was cut by 6 bases, the J end by 6 bases, with 14 bases between. The CDR3 length is 14 residues. The receptor was derived from a man in his forties with active or convalescent COVID-19. V gene TRBV7-9 combines with J gene TRBJ2-2; TRBD1 is a possible D gene (6 bases). Source material: peripheral blood. CDR3 sequence (DNA): TGTGCCAGCAGGTGGGGGCAGGGACCCGGGGAGCTGTTTTTT. Protein product: CASRWGQGPGELFF.